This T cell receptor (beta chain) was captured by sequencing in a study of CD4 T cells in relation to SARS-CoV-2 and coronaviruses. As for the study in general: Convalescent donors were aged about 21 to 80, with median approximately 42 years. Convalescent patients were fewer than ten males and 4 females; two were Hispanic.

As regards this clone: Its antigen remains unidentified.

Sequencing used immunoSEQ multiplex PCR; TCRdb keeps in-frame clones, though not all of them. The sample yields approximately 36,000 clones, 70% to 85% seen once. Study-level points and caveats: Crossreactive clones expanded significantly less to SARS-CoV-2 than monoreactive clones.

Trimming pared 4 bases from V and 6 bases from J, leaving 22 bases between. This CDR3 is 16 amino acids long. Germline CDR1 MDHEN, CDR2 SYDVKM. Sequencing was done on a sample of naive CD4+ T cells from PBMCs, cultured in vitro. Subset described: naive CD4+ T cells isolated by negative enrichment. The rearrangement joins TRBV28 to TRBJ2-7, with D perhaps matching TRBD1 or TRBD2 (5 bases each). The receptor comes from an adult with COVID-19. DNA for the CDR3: TGTGCCAGCAGTTACCATAATATCCGGGGCTCGGGCGAGCAGTACTTC. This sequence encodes CASSYHNIRGSGEQYF.